The 30 T cell receptor beta chains listed next were all sequenced from one sample in a study of T cells after yellow fever vaccination. TCRdb reprocessed the 5' RACE reads via MiXCR and lists one record per CDR3 protein. Of some 420,000 distinct CDR3 sequences listed, over 15% are singletons. The material was PBMCs, obtained before the yellow fever booster vaccination. The receptors stem from a man between 18 and 29 years old who received the YFV17D yellow fever vaccine.

This CDR3 is CASSQGLAAGELFF. The CDR3, as DNA: TGTGCCAGCAGTCAGGGGCTAGCAGCCGGGGAGCTGTTTTTT. V gene TRBV27 combines with J gene TRBJ2-2; possible D gene TRBD1, 6 bases. The CDR3 has 14 residues. The ends were cut back, 5 bases at V and 6 bases at J, with 13 bases in the middle. Germline CDR1 and CDR2: MNHEY and SMNVEV (reference sequence).

The genes are TRBV30 and TRBJ1-1; D gene unclear. CDR1 and CDR2 (germline): GTSNPN, SVGIG (reference sequence). V dropped 5 bases and J dropped 1 base, with 8 bases sitting between them. The CDR3 runs to 12 residues. DNA of the CDR3: TGTGCCTGGGGCAGAGCGAACACTGAAGCTTTCTTT. Residues: CAWGRANTEAFF.

This clonotype has only a few counts. This chain uses TRBV11-2 with TRBJ2-1, with D hard to call. Per the germline V gene, CDR1 is SGHAT and CDR2 is FQNNGV. CDR3 length: 13 amino acids. V was pared by 6 bases and J by 8 bases, with 14 bases between. The CDR3 coding sequence is TGTGCCAGCAGGTCCATCCAGTACCATGAGCAGTTCTTC. Translating gives CASRSIQYHEQFF.

CDR3 loop: CASSYSGDSFGYTF. CDR3 nucleotides: TGTGCCAGCAGTTACTCGGGGGACAGCTTTGGCTACACCTTC. The gene calls are TRBV6-5 and TRBJ1-2, with TRBD1 matching over 7 bases. Trimming cost V 0 bases and J 7 bases; bases outside gene matches: 5. The CDR3 length is 14 residues. Germline V CDR1 and CDR2: MNHEY, SVGAGI.

This chain links TRBV19 with TRBJ1-5; D not resolved. The V gene lost 8 bases and the J gene lost 3 bases, with 14 bases spanning the gap. Germline V gene lookup returns CDR1 LNHDA and CDR2 SQIVND (reference sequence). The CDR3 has 14 residues. CDR3 protein: CASQFMVDNQPQHF. The CDR3 bases are TGTGCCAGTCAATTTATGGTGGACAATCAGCCCCAGCATTTT.

The CDR3 DNA is TGCAGTGCTAGAGATCTAGGCCATGAGCAGTTCTTC. Translating it yields CSARDLGHEQFF. The V gene is TRBV20-1, the J gene TRBJ2-1; D call uncertain. The V and J ends lost 0 bases and 8 bases respectively, with 8 bases between them. The CDR3 length is 12 residues. Per the germline V gene, CDR1 is DFQATT and CDR2 is SNEGSKA (reference sequence).

The chain uses TRBV10-3 and TRBJ2-7; D may be TRBD2 (7 bases). The V and J ends lost 10 bases and 6 bases respectively, with 13 bases between them. Germline values: CDR1 ENHRY, CDR2 SYGVKD. This CDR3 has 11 residues. The CDR3 loop is CATGGGGEQYV. CDR3 nucleotide sequence: TGTGCCACGGGGGGCGGAGGCGAGCAGTACGTC.

This clonotype was recorded at least ten times. The chain couples TRBV4-1 to TRBJ1-5; TRBD1 agrees at 11 bases. This CDR3 has 17 residues. The J segment lost 1 base and the V segment lost 4 bases, leaving 6 bases of the junction unmatched. Germline values: CDR1 MGHRA, CDR2 YSYEKL. This CDR3 reads CASSPGTGGASNQPQHF. CDR3 bases: TGCGCCAGCAGCCCTGGGACAGGGGGAGCCAGCAATCAGCCCCAGCATTTT.

This chain uses TRBV15 with TRBJ2-4; D remains unclear. CDR3 size: 15 residues. The V end was cut by 0 bases, the J end by 8 bases, with 14 bases between. Germline-derived CDR1 and CDR2 are LNHNV and YYDKDF (reference sequence). The CDR3 sequence: CATSRDGGNSDIQYF. The DNA for the CDR3 is TGTGCCACCAGCAGAGATGGTGGCAATTCGGACATTCAGTACTTC.

V and J are TRBV18 and TRBJ1-2; 8 bases map to TRBD1. The CDR3 totals 13 residues. Per the germline V gene, CDR1 is KGHSH and CDR2 is LQKENI. Trimming removed 6 bases from V and 8 bases from J; junction bases left unmatched: 8. The CDR3 DNA is TGTGCCAGCTCCCTGGACAGGGTGGGCGGCTACACCTTC. Translating it yields CASSLDRVGGYTF.

This clonotype was counted a few times. The rearrangement uses TRBV7-2 and TRBJ2-2; TRBD2 might be the D (5 bases). Germline values: CDR1 SGHTA, CDR2 FQGNSA. The CDR3 covers 14 residues. The germline V and J ends were trimmed by 1 base and 8 bases, with 11 bases remaining between them. CDR3 sequence: CASSLEGAAGELFF. DNA for the CDR3: TGTGCCAGCAGCTTAGAGGGAGCAGCTGGGGAGCTGTTTTTT. Using reference TRBV7-2 and TRBJ2-2 for the parts outside the CDR3, the full variable domain is GAGVSQSPSNKVTEKGKDVELRCDPISGHTALYWYRQSLGQGLEFLIYFQGNSAPDKSGLPSDRFSAERTGGSVSTLTIQRTQQEDSAVYLCASSLEGAAGELFFGEGSRLTVL.

This chain links TRBV4-1 with TRBJ2-7; D unresolved. The CDR3 covers 13 residues. Between the trimmed V and J ends, which lost 0 bases and 5 bases, there was a span of 8 bases. Germline V gene sequence: CDR1 MGHRA, CDR2 YSYEKL. CDR3 loop: CASSQDKIDEQYF. The CDR3 DNA is TGCGCCAGCAGCCAAGATAAGATAGACGAGCAGTACTTC.

This clonotype was picked up a small number of times. The V gene is TRBV5-1, the J gene TRBJ2-2; 8 bases fit TRBD2. Trimming removed 6 bases from V and 5 bases from J; junction bases left unmatched: 15. The germline CDR1 and CDR2 sequences are SGHRS and YFSETQ. This CDR3 has 17 amino acids. This CDR3 reads CASMGSPAGDQTGELFF. The CDR3 DNA reads as TGCGCCAGCATGGGCTCACCAGCGGGGGACCAGACCGGGGAGCTGTTTTTT.

This clonotype was observed a few times. The chain employs TRBV12-3 or TRBV12-4 and TRBJ1-2; TRBD1 aligns across 7 bases. This CDR3 region has 13 residues. V lost 6 bases, J lost 6 bases, and 7 bases stayed unmatched. The CDR3 coding sequence is TGTGCCAGCAGACGACAGGGTTACAATGGCTACACCTTC. Amino acid sequence: CASRRQGYNGYTF.

In its sample, this clonotype was seen a few times. CDR3 in amino acids: CASSEDISSYNEQFF. The CDR3 DNA reads TGTGCCAGCAGTGAGGACATTAGCTCCTACAATGAGCAGTTCTTC. The rearrangement uses TRBV6-1 and TRBJ2-1; D may be TRBD1 (5 bases). Germline V lookup: CDR1 MNHNS, CDR2 SASEGT. Between the trimmed V and J ends, which lost 3 bases and 0 bases, there was a span of 9 bases. This CDR3 spans 15 amino acids.

This clonotype has a handful of counts. This sequence joins TRBV9 and TRBJ2-3; no clear D. The CDR3 spans 12 residues. Looked up from germline, CDR1 is SGDLS and CDR2 is YYNGEE. V lost 0 bases, J lost 8 bases, and 7 bases lay in between. CDR3 amino acids: CASSVGGVTQYF. The CDR3 DNA follows: TGTGCCAGCAGCGTAGGAGGTGTTACGCAGTATTTT.

This clonotype was observed a few times. The chain joins TRBV7-9 to TRBJ1-2; 8 bases map to TRBD1. This CDR3 is built from 14 residues. Germline trimming cut 10 bases from V and 8 bases from J; bases unmatched to any gene: 15. Germline assignment: CDR1 SEHNR and CDR2 FQNEAQ (reference sequence). CDR3 in amino acids: CATREPQGVGGYTF. The CDR3, as DNA: TGTGCCACCCGAGAACCACAGGGGGTAGGGGGCTACACCTTC.

The V and J genes are TRBV4-1 and TRBJ1-2; D unresolved. The V end was cut by 0 bases, the J end by 0 bases, with 11 bases between. Germline V gives CDR1 MGHRA, CDR2 YSYEKL. The CDR3 covers 16 residues. Here the CDR3 DNA reads TGCGCCAGCAGCCAAGATCCCTGGGCTTCTAACTATGGCTACACCTTC. The encoded protein is CASSQDPWASNYGYTF.

This clonotype was found a few times. The chain combines TRBV27 with TRBJ2-3, with D maybe TRBD1 (6 bases). This CDR3 contains 15 residues. V dropped 6 bases and J dropped 0 bases, with 13 bases sitting between them. Germline lookup yields CDR1 MNHEY and CDR2 SMNVEV (reference sequence). The CDR3 spells CASSLRTASTDTQYF. The CDR3 DNA reads as TGTGCCAGCAGCCTGAGGACAGCTAGCACAGATACGCAGTATTTT.

The chain has TRBV15 and TRBJ1-1; no clear D. The V gene's germline CDR1 is LNHNV and CDR2 YYDKDF (reference sequence). V was shortened by 1 base and J by 4 bases, with 7 bases between the two germline ends. The CDR3 sequence is 13 residues long. The CDR3 loop is CATSRGVSTEAFF. The CDR3, as DNA: TGTGCCACCAGCAGAGGAGTGAGCACTGAAGCTTTCTTT.

The rearrangement uses TRBV12-3 or TRBV12-4 and TRBJ2-5, with no clear D. V gave up 3 bases and J gave up 1 base, with 15 bases separating them. CDR3 length equals 16 residues. This chain's CDR3 is CASSLGRLLIQETQYF. The CDR3 DNA follows: TGTGCCAGCAGTTTGGGCAGGTTGTTAATCCAAGAGACCCAGTACTTC.

The chain uses TRBV20-1 and TRBJ1-2; D is uncertain. CDR3 length equals 13 residues. The ends were cut back, 1 base at V and 1 base at J, with 7 bases in the middle. Germline values: CDR1 DFQATT, CDR2 SNEGSKA (reference sequence). CDR3 residues: CSARGPNNYGYTF. The CDR3 DNA sequence: TGCAGTGCTAGAGGCCCTAATAACTATGGCTACACCTTC.

The chain couples TRBV7-9 to TRBJ1-4; 9 positions agree with TRBD1. Per the germline V gene, CDR1 is SEHNR and CDR2 is FQNEAQ (reference sequence). The junction had 10 bases not matched to a gene; V was cut back by 6 bases and J by 8 bases. The CDR3 is made up of 15 amino acids. This CDR3 reads CASSLSRDRAEKLFF. In DNA form, the CDR3 reads TGTGCCAGCAGTCTGTCGAGGGACAGGGCAGAAAAACTGTTTTTT.

The V call is TRBV2, the J call TRBJ2-7, with D possibly matching TRBD1 (5 bases). The CDR3 covers 12 residues. CDR1 SNHLY and CDR2 FYNNEI come from the germline V gene. V shed 6 bases and J shed 3 bases, with 9 bases lying between them. The CDR3 protein is CASRDTIYEQYF. DNA for the CDR3: TGTGCCAGCAGGGACACTATCTACGAGCAGTACTTC. The entire variable domain, with the rest obtained from reference TRBV2 and TRBJ2-7, is as follows: EPEVTQTPSHQVTQMGQEVILRCVPISNHLYFYWYRQILGQKVEFLVSFYNNEISEKSEIFDDQFSVERPDGSNFTLKIRSTKLEDSAMYFCASRDTIYEQYFGPGTRLTVT.

The V gene is TRBV5-1, the J gene TRBJ1-1; D not resolved. V was shortened by 6 bases and J by 4 bases, with 16 bases between the two germline ends. The CDR3 loop spans 14 amino acids. Germline loops: CDR1 SGHRS, CDR2 YFSETQ. DNA for the CDR3: TGCGCCAGCAAACCAACAGTTGAGGGCACTGAAGCTTTCTTT. Its protein is CASKPTVEGTEAFF. The full variable domain, with the rest looked up from reference TRBV5-1 and TRBJ1-1, is KAGVTQTPRYLIKTRGQQVTLSCSPISGHRSVSWYQQTPGQGLQFLFEYFSETQRNKGNFPGRFSGRQFSNSRSEMNVSTLELGDSALYLCASKPTVEGTEAFFGQGTRLTVV.

This clonotype was recorded a few times. As DNA, the CDR3 is TGTGCCAGCAGCTTTACCTTCAGCGGGGGGGCCCCGGACACCGGGGAGCTGTTTTTT. Translating gives CASSFTFSGGAPDTGELFF. The chain links TRBV7-6 to TRBJ2-2; 10 positions match TRBD2. The CDR3 is 19 residues long. The junction had 13 bases not matched to a gene; V was cut back by 3 bases and J by 3 bases. Germline CDR1 SGHVS, CDR2 FNYEAQ.

The genes are TRBV10-1 and TRBJ2-2; D might be TRBD2 (5 bases). This CDR3 is built from 14 residues. Germline V CDR1 and CDR2: WNHNN, SYGVQD (reference sequence). Trimming stripped 8 bases from V and 6 bases from J, with 16 bases between. CDR3 protein: CASSKGDSAGELFF. CDR3 nucleotide sequence: TGCGCCAGCTCTAAAGGTGATAGCGCCGGGGAGCTGTTTTTT.

This clonotype was found a few times. This sequence joins TRBV12-3 or TRBV12-4 and TRBJ2-3; 9 nucleotides line up with TRBD2. CDR3 length: 16 amino acids. J gave up 7 bases and V 1 base, and 9 bases lay outside the gene matches. CDR3 nucleotides: TGTGCCAGCAGTTTAGAAGGCGGGGGGGTCCGACATACGCAGTATTTT. Translating it yields CASSLEGGGVRHTQYF.

This clonotype was recorded a few times. The V call is TRBV6-5, the J call TRBJ1-1; D is perhaps TRBD1 (5 bases). From germline, CDR1 is MNHEY and CDR2 SVGAGI. V was shortened by 0 bases and J by 9 bases, with 17 bases between the two germline ends. The CDR3 totals 15 residues. The CDR3, as DNA: TGTGCCAGCAGTTACTCGACTAGCGGGGGTCGAAAAGCTTTCTTT. It is translated as CASSYSTSGGRKAFF.

This clonotype occurred a few times. The chain has TRBV7-7 and TRBJ1-1; D ambiguous. There are 13 residues in the CDR3. V lost 4 bases, J lost 4 bases, and 10 bases lay in between. Germline V gene lookup returns CDR1 SSHAT and CDR2 FNYEAQ (reference sequence). CDR3 amino acids: CASSSISGTEAFF. In DNA, the CDR3 is TGTGCCAGCAGCTCCATTTCGGGCACTGAAGCTTTCTTT.